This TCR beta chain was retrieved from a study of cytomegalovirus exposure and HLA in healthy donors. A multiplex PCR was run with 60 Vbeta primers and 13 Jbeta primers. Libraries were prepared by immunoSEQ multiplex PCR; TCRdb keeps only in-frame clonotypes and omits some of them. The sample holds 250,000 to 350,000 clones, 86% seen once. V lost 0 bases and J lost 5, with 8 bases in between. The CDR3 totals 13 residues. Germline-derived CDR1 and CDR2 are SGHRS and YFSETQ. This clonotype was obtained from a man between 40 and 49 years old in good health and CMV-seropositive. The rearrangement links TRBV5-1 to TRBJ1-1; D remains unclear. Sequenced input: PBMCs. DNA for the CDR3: TGCGCCAGCAGCTTGGGACTTGCGACTGAAGCTTTCTTT. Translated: CASSLGLATEAFF.